The rows below give T cell receptor beta chains drawn from one sample of a study of cytomegalovirus exposure and HLA in healthy donors. Sequenced by immunoSEQ multiplex PCR; TCRdb stores in-frame clones only, minus some. Counted here are some 150,000 clones, around 83% occurring once; the ten biggest clones make up roughly 2.1%. Source material: PBMCs. These receptors were obtained from a human donor in good health. Both conserved end residues are part of each CDR3. D genes are given only for firm matches. Size tells how often a clone was seen (once, few, many) or the class of an expanded clone, and some rows leave it out.

>TRBD1|TRBV5-1|TRBJ1-1|NA
TGCGCCAGCAGCTTGGGTACCCGGACAGGGGTCGAAGCTTTCTTT
CASSLGTRTGVEAFF
>NA|TRBV5-4|TRBJ1-1|NA
TGTGCCAGCAGCCCCTCAGGATTGAACACTGAAGCTTTCTTT
CASSPSGLNTEAFF
>NA|TRBV19|TRBJ1-1|NA
TGTGCCAGTATTGACAAAATGAACACTGAAGCTTTCTTT
CASIDKMNTEAFF
>TRBD2|TRBV19|TRBJ2-3|NA
TGTGCCAGTACGGGGGGAGGCACAGATACGCAGTATTTT
CASTGGGTDTQYF
>NA|TRBV29-1|TRBJ2-7|NA
TGCAGCGTTGCCCAGGTGCTAGGGGTCGAGCAGTACTTC
CSVAQVLGVEQYF
>NA|TRBV7-9|TRBJ1-4|NA
TGTGCCAGCAGCTTAGGAGCGGGCAGCCCAGAGGGTAAACTGTTTTTT
CASSLGAGSPEGKLFF
>TRBD1|TRBV6-5|TRBJ1-4|NA
TGTGCCAGCAGTTACGTTCGACAGGGGTACGAAAAACTGTTTTTT
CASSYVRQGYEKLFF
>TRBD2|TRBV6-5|TRBJ2-7|once
TGTGCCAGCACCGACTGGGGCGGGGGGACCTACGAGCAGTACTTC
CASTDWGGGTYEQYF
>NA|TRBV5-4|TRBJ2-4|few
TGTGCCAGCAGCCTAGGACAGACCATTCAGTACTTC
CASSLGQTIQYF
>NA|TRBV12-5|TRBJ2-5|NA
TGTGCTAGTGGGGGGTGGACAGATCGGTCGGAGACCCAGTACTTC
CASGGWTDRSETQYF
>TRBD1|TRBV27|TRBJ1-6|NA
TGTGCCAGCAGTTCACCGGGACAGCCTAATTCACCCCTCCACTTT
CASSSPGQPNSPLHF